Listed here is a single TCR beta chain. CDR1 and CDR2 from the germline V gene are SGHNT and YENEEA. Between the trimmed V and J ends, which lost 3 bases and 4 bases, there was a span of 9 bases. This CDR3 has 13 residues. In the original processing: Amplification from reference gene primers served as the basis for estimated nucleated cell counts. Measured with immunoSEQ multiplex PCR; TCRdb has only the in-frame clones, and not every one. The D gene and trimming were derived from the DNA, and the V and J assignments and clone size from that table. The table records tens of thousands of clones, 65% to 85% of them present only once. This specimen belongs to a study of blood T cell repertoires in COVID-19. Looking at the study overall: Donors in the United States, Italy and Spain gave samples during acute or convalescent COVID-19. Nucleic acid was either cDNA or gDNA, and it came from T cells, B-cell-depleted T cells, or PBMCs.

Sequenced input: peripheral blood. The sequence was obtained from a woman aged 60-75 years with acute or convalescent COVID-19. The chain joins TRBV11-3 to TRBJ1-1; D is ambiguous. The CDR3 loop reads CASSFSTGTEAFF. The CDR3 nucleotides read TGTGCCAGCAGCTTCTCGACGGGCACTGAAGCTTTCTTT.